This TCR beta chain was identified in a study of PD-L1 blockade in urothelial cancer. Across the whole study: About 85% of the 29 patients were males with bladder-origin urothelial cancer. At 3 weeks (second dose) and 6 weeks after starting treatment, blood was analyzed. T cells were recovered from blood samples at a median of around 130,000.

Measured with immunoSEQ multiplex PCR; TCRdb has only the in-frame clones, and not every one. The sample comprises 45,000 or so clones, about 91% of which are singletons, and around 4.2% rests with the top ten. Only one count was recorded for this clone. V was clipped by 3 bases and J by 1 base; unmatched bases: 10. The CDR3 spans 18 residues. Germline loops: CDR1 SGHNT, CDR2 YENEEA. The chain employs TRBV11-3 and TRBJ2-2; 8 bases line up with TRBD1. Source: PBMCs, taken around atezolizumab (anti-PD-L1) treatment. The origin of this receptor is a man older than 75 with urothelial cancer. CDR3 DNA sequence: TGTGCCAGCAGCTTCCAGGGGGCAGTGAGCAGGAACACCGGGGAGCTGTTTTTT. Protein product: CASSFQGAVSRNTGELFF.